This TCR beta chain was recovered during a study of shared clonotypes between healthy human individuals. The study, taken as a whole, reports: Specimens sampled were limited to blood, with tissue repertoires likely differing.

This CDR3 has 13 amino acids. Germline V lookup: CDR1 SGHKS, CDR2 YYEKEE (reference sequence). V lost 3 bases, J lost 5 bases, and 12 bases lay in between. Turning to this clone: Its target is not known.

The method was immunoSEQ multiplex PCR; TCRdb's version includes in-frame clones alone and lacks a portion of them. The repertoire includes about 1.1 million clones, about 72% of them detected once, and 0.7% to 0.95% sits in the top ten. The sequenced sample consisted of memory CD4+ T cells from PBMCs. Specified subset: CD45RA-negative fraction. This rearrangement joins TRBV5-5 to TRBJ2-7; the D gene is possibly TRBD2 (6 bases). This sequence was found in a man aged 18-30 years in good health. Some clones in this sample may be carry-over from other donors' samples. CDR3 DNA: TGTGCCAGCAGCTCAAACCCTAGCGACGAGCAGTACTTC. This sequence encodes CASSSNPSDEQYF.